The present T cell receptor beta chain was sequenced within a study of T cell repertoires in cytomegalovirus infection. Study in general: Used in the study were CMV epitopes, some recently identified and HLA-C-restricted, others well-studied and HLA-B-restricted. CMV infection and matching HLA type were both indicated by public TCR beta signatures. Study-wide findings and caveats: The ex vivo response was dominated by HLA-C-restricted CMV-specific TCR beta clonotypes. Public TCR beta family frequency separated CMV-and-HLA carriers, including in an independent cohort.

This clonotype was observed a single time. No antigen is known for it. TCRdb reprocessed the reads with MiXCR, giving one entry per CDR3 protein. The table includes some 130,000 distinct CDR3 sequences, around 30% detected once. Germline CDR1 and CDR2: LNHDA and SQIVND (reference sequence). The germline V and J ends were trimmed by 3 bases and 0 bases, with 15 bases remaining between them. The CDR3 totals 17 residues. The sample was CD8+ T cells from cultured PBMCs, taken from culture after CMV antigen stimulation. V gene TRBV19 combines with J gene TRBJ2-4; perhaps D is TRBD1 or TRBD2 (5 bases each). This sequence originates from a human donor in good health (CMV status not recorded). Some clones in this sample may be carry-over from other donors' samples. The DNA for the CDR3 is TGTGCCAGTAGTATGGCTTCGGGGCCCACAGCCAAAAACATTCAGTACTTC. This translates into CASSMASGPTAKNIQYF.